This passage covers 11 T cell receptor beta chains from one sample sequenced in a study of T cell responses to AZD1222 COVID-19 vaccine. Repertoires were generated with immunoSEQ multiplex PCR, while TCRdb's copy carries only in-frame clones and drops some. The table shows roughly 180,000 clones, with 92% occurring only once. This sample comprised peripheral blood, obtained 28 days after the second AZD1222 dose. The receptors originated from an adult who received the AZD1222 COVID-19 vaccine.

This clone appeared once. The V and J genes are TRBV4-3 and TRBJ1-1; TRBD1 is a possible D gene (6 bases). This CDR3 is built from 14 residues. The germline gives CDR1 LGHNA, CDR2 YSLEER. The V end was cut by 0 bases, the J end by 11 bases, with 16 bases between. DNA of the CDR3: TGCGCCAGCAGCCAAGAATCATCCGGGGGCTACGCTTTCTTT. This gives the protein CASSQESSGGYAFF.

About this clone itself: Other nucleotide sequences in the sample specify the same CDR3. The V gene is TRBV27, the J gene TRBJ1-6; 7 nucleotides match TRBD1. This CDR3 spans 15 amino acids. CDR1 is MNHEY and CDR2 is SMNVEV in the germline V gene (reference sequence). V was clipped by 5 bases and J by 3 bases; unmatched bases: 4. DNA of the CDR3: TGTGCCAGCAGTCTAGGGACAGTCTATAATTCACCCCTCCACTTT. This codes for CASSLGTVYNSPLHF.

This sequence joins TRBV10-3 and TRBJ1-1; no definite D call. CDR3 length equals 15 residues. The V end was cut by 4 bases, the J end by 1 base, with 13 bases between. Germline CDR1 is ENHRY and CDR2 is SYGVKD. This CDR3 reads CAISGSHGSNTEAFF. The CDR3 region has the DNA TGTGCCATCAGTGGGAGTCATGGCTCGAACACTGAAGCTTTCTTT.

This chain joins TRBV3-1 (or the pseudogene TRBV3-2) and TRBJ2-1; a weak D match, TRBD1 (5 bases). Germline CDR1 and CDR2: LGHDT and YNNKEL (reference sequence). The CDR3 is 12 amino acids. V was clipped by 2 bases and J by 7 bases, with 6 bases between them. The CDR3 nucleotides are TGTGCCAGCAGCCAAAAGGGGAATGAGCAGTTCTTC. Translated: CASSQKGNEQFF.

The chain recombines TRBV19 with TRBJ2-6; D remains unclear. The CDR3 runs 14 residues. CDR1 and CDR2 from the germline V gene are LNHDA and SQIVND (reference sequence). V lost 11 bases to trimming and J lost 0 bases, with 11 bases between them. Here the CDR3 reads CAGRDGSGANVLTF. The CDR3 coding sequence is TGTGCCGGACGAGATGGCTCTGGGGCCAACGTCCTGACTTTC.

This clone occurred a few times. This chain links TRBV14 with TRBJ1-1; 7 nucleotides line up with TRBD1. From germline, CDR1 is SGHDN and CDR2 FVKESK. Germline trimming cut 3 bases from V and 0 bases from J; bases unmatched to any gene: 1. The CDR3 has 14 amino acids. CDR3 sequence: CASSHRGVNTEAFF. CDR3 DNA sequence: TGTGCCAGCAGCCACAGGGGGGTGAACACTGAAGCTTTCTTT.

The chain recombines TRBV29-1 with TRBJ2-1; no clear D. The length of the CDR3 is 15 residues. CDR1 is SQVTM, CDR2 ANQGSEA, per germline. Trimming removed 6 bases at V and 4 bases at J, with 19 bases between. The CDR3 spells CSVDDSVLRYNEQFF. DNA of the CDR3: TGCAGCGTGGATGACTCCGTTCTGAGGTACAATGAGCAGTTCTTC.

V usage is TRBV19 and J usage is TRBJ1-6, with 8 bases lining up with TRBD1. V was clipped by 5 bases and J by 9 bases; unmatched bases: 9. The CDR3 covers 15 residues. Germline V CDR1 and CDR2: LNHDA, SQIVND (reference sequence). The DNA for the CDR3 is TGTGCCAGTAGTGCCGGACAGGGTGGTGGTTCACCCCTCCACTTT. This translates into CASSAGQGGGSPLHF.

The gene calls are TRBV10-1 and TRBJ1-5; no reliable D call. This CDR3 has 12 residues. Germline V lookup: CDR1 WNHNN, CDR2 SYGVQD (reference sequence). The V gene lost 2 bases and the J gene lost 6 bases, with 5 bases spanning the gap. The CDR3 loop reads CASSEGLQPQHF. The DNA for the CDR3 is TGCGCCAGCAGTGAGGGCCTTCAGCCCCAGCATTTT.

The J gene is TRBJ1-1, the V gene TRBV10-3; no reliable D call. Germline lookup yields CDR1 ENHRY and CDR2 SYGVKD. V was pared by 3 bases and J by 1 base, with 9 bases between. The CDR3 spans 14 residues. The CDR3 DNA sequence: TGTGCCATCAGTGAAGGGCCGCAGAACACTGAAGCTTTCTTT. Translated, it gives CAISEGPQNTEAFF.

This clone showed up just a few times. V is TRBV7-9 and J is TRBJ2-3; 14 bases agree with TRBD2. Trimming at V came to 5 bases and at J to 4 bases, leaving 5 bases not matched to a gene. The CDR3 runs 16 residues. Germline CDR1 is SEHNR and CDR2 is FQNEAQ (reference sequence). CDR3 protein: CASSGGLAGGSDTQYF. Written as DNA, the CDR3 is TGTGCCAGCAGCGGCGGACTAGCGGGGGGTTCAGATACGCAGTATTTT. The full variable domain, with the rest looked up from reference TRBV7-9 and TRBJ2-3, is DTGVSQNPRHKITKRGQNVTFRCDPISEHNRLYWYRQTLGQGPEFLTYFQNEAQLEKSRLLSDRFSAERPKGSFSTLEIQRTEQGDSAMYLCASSGGLAGGSDTQYFGPGTRLTVL.